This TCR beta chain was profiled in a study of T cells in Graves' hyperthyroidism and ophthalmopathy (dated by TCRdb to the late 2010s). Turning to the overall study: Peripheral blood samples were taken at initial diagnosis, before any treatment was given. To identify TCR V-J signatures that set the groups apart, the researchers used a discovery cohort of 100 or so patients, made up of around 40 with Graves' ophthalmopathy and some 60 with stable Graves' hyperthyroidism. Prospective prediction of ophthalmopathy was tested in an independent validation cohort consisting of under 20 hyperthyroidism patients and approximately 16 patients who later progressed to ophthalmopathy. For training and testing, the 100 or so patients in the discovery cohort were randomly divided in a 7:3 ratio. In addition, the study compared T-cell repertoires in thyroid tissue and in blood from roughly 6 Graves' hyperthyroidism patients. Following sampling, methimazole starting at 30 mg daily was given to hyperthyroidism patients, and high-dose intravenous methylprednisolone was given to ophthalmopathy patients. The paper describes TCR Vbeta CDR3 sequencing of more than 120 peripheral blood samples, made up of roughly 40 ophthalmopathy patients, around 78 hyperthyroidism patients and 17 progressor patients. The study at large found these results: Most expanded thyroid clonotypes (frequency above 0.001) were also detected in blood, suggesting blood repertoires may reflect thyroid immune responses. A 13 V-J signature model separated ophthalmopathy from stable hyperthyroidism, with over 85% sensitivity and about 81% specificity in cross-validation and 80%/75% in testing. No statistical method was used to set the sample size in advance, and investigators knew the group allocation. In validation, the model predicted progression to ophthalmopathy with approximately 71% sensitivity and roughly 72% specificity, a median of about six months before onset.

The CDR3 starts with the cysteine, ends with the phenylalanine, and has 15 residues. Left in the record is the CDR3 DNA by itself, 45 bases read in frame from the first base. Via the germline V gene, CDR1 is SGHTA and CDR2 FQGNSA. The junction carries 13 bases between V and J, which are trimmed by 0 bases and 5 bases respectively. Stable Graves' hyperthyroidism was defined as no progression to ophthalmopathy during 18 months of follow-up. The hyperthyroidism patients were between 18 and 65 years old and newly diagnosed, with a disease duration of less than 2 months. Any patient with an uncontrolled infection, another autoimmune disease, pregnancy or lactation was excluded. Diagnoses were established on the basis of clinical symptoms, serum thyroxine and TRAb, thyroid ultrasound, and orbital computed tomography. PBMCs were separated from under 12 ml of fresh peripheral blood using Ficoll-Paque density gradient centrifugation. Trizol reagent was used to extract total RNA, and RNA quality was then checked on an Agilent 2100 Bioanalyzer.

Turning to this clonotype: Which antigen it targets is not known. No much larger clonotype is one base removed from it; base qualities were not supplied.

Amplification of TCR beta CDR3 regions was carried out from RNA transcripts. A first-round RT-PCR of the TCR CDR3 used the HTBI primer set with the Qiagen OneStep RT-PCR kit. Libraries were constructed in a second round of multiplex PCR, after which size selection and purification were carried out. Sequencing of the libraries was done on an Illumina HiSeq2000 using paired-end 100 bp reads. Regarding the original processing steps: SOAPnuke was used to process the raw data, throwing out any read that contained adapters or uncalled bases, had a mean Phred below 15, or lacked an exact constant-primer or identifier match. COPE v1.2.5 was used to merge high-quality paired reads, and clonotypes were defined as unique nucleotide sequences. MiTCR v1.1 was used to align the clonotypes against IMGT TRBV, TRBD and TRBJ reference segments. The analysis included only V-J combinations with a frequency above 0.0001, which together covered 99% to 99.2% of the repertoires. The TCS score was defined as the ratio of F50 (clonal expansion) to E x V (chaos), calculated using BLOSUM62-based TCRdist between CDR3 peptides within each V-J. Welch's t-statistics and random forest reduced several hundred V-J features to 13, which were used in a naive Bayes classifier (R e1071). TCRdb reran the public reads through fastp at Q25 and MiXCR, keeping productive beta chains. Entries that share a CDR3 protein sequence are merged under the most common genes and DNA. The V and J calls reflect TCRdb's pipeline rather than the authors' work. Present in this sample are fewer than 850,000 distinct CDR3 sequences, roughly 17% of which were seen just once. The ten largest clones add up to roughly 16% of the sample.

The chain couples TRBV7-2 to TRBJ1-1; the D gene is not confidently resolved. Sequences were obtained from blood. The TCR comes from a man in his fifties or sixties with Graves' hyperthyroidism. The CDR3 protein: CASSLAGVGSTEAFF. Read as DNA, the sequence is TGTGCCAGCAGCTTAGCTGGGGTAGGGTCAACTGAAGCTTTCTTT.